A single sample is the source of the 6 T cell receptor beta chains below, sequenced in a study of early T cells in non-severe SARS-CoV-2 infection. MiXCR, run by TCRdb on the 5' RACE reads, gives a single entry per CDR3 protein. The repertoire consists of about 81,000 distinct CDR3 sequences, with around 15% occurring once and the leading ten covering approximately 11%. Sample: whole blood. Source of these receptors: an adult who was a healthcare worker with PCR-confirmed SARS-CoV-2 infection or an uninfected control (not recorded which).

This clonotype appeared many times. The V call is TRBV7-2, the J call TRBJ2-2; weak D call: TRBD1 (5 bases). Germline V lookup: CDR1 SGHTA, CDR2 FQGNSA. V shed 1 base and J shed 5 bases, with 8 bases lying between them. This CDR3 is built from 14 residues. The CDR3 sequence is CASSLGWTTGELFF. The CDR3 coding sequence is TGTGCCAGCAGCTTAGGTTGGACAACCGGGGAGCTGTTTTTT.

The chain joins TRBV7-9 to TRBJ2-2; D uncertain. V lost 1 base and J lost 1, with 7 bases in between. The CDR3 sequence is 15 residues long. The germline V gene has CDR1 SEHNR and CDR2 FQNEAQ (reference sequence). The DNA of the CDR3 is TGTGCCAGCAGCTTAGAGGGATGGAACACCGGGGAGCTGTTTTTT. It specifies CASSLEGWNTGELFF.

This chain connects TRBV9 to TRBJ2-3; a weak D match, TRBD2 (6 bases). CDR1 is SGDLS, CDR2 YYNGEE, per germline. The CDR3 totals 15 residues. V was trimmed by 3 bases and J by 3 bases, leaving 14 bases between them. CDR3 DNA sequence: TGTGCCAGCAGCGGTCATGGTGGAGGGACAGATACGCAGTATTTT. Its translation is CASSGHGGGTDTQYF.

In its sample, this clonotype was seen a few times. The chain joins TRBV3-1 to TRBJ2-1, with D possibly matching TRBD2 (6 bases). CDR1 is LGHDT, CDR2 YNNKEL, per germline (reference sequence). The V and J ends lost 0 bases and 1 base respectively, with 7 bases between them. The CDR3 sequence is 15 residues long. The CDR3 region has the DNA TGTGCCAGCAGCCAAGATGCGGGGTCCTACAATGAGCAGTTCTTC. It translates to CASSQDAGSYNEQFF.

The chain carries TRBV25-1 and TRBJ1-1, with D perhaps TRBD1 (6 bases). Germline V lookup: CDR1 MGHDK, CDR2 SYGVNS. V was pared by 6 bases and J by 0 bases, with 11 bases between. The CDR3 runs to 14 residues. CDR3: CASRSTGMNTEAFF. CDR3 in DNA: TGTGCCAGCAGATCGACAGGAATGAACACTGAAGCTTTCTTT.

This clonotype was counted a few times. The chain carries TRBV5-5 and TRBJ2-3; D is undetermined. The V gene's germline CDR1 is SGHKS and CDR2 YYEKEE (reference sequence). The length of the CDR3 is 11 residues. V lost 6 bases and J 6 bases, leaving 8 bases between the germline ends. In DNA form, the CDR3 reads TGTGCCAGCAACCCCGGGGATACGCAGTATTTT. Protein: CASNPGDTQYF.